A selection of T cell receptor beta chains follows, all from one sample in a study of cytomegalovirus exposure and HLA in healthy donors. The protocol was immunoSEQ multiplex PCR, while the TCRdb copy is restricted to in-frame clones and leaves out a portion. The sample shows about 150,000 clones, approximately 69% of them seen only once. The sequenced sample consisted of PBMCs. The receptor source for this set is a man between 25 and 39 years old in good health and CMV-seronegative. Each CDR3 is given with its conserved first and last residue. A D gene is named only where the DNA matches it firmly. Where a row states a size, it is once, few, many or the class of an expanded clone; other rows omit it.

TRBD2	TRBV2	TRBJ2-2	NA	TGTGCCAGCATCCGGACTAGCGGGGCCACCGGGGAGCTGTTTTTT	CASIRTSGATGELFF
NA	TRBV7-2	TRBJ2-7	NA	TGTGCCAGCAGCCGGAGTTCCTACGAGCAGTACTTC	CASSRSSYEQYF
NA	TRBV6-6	TRBJ2-3	NA	TGTGCCAGCAGTTACCCCCGAGGCGATACGCAGTATTTT	CASSYPRGDTQYF
NA	TRBV5-6	TRBJ2-5	NA	TGTGCCAGCAGCTTGGAGAGGGACTCCTTTGAGCAGTACTTC	CASSLERDSFEQYF
TRBD1	TRBV6-1	TRBJ2-7	NA	TGTGCCAGCAGTGAGACAGGGGACGAGCAGTACTTC	CASSETGDEQYF
NA	TRBV7-9	TRBJ2-3	NA	TGTGCCAGCAGTTTTATAGCTGGGACAGATACGCAGTATTTT	CASSFIAGTDTQYF
TRBD1	TRBV5-4	TRBJ1-1	NA	TGTGCCAGCAGCTTCGGGACAGGGAAGGCTGAAGCTTTCTTT	CASSFGTGKAEAFF
TRBD2	TRBV4-2	TRBJ2-3	NA	TGTGCCAGCAGCCAAGGCTCCAAGCGGGGGGCGGAAGATACGCAGTATTTT	CASSQGSKRGAEDTQYF
TRBD1	TRBV19	TRBJ1-4	NA	TGTGCCAGTAGTCCGGGACAGGGAGATAATGAAAAACTGTTTTTT	CASSPGQGDNEKLFF
TRBD1	TRBV7-9	TRBJ1-1	NA	TGTGCCAGCAGCTTGACAGGGGACACTGAAGCTTTCTTT	CASSLTGDTEAFF
TRBD1	TRBV13	TRBJ2-7	NA	TGTGCCAGCAGCTTTCGGGACAGGGCCTACGAGCAGTACTTC	CASSFRDRAYEQYF
NA	TRBV10-3	TRBJ2-3	NA	TGTGCCATCAGTGAAGACGGGTCTAGCACAGATACGCAGTATTTT	CAISEDGSSTDTQYF
TRBD1	TRBV6-1	TRBJ2-7	NA	TGTGCCAGCGAGACAGGGGGCAGCTACGAGCAGTACTTC	CASETGGSYEQYF
TRBD2	TRBV7-2	TRBJ2-3	NA	TGTGCCAGCAGCTTGGAGGATCTTCTAGCGGTCACAGATACGCAGTATTTT	CASSLEDLLAVTDTQYF
TRBD1	TRBV11-2	TRBJ1-5	NA	TGTGCCAGCAGCTTGACAGGGCGGAATCAGCCCCAGCATTTT	CASSLTGRNQPQHF
NA	TRBV19	TRBJ2-1	NA	TGTGCCAGTAGTAACCGGGATACGATATACAATGAGCAGTTCTTC	CASSNRDTIYNEQFF
TRBD1	TRBV6-1	TRBJ2-7	NA	TGTGCCAGCGTGGGGGGGGACAGGGTTGTCGACGAGCAGTACTTC	CASVGGDRVVDEQYF
NA	TRBV11-2	TRBJ2-2	few	TGTGCCAGCAGCTTAGACAGGAACACCGGGGAGCTGTTTTTT	CASSLDRNTGELFF
NA	TRBV5-1	TRBJ1-1	NA	TGCGCCAGCAGCTTGGATTGGCAGGCAGGGGAAGCTTTCTTT	CASSLDWQAGEAFF
NA	TRBV2	TRBJ2-3	NA	TGTGCCAGCATTCCGGGACATGACTCAGATACGCAGTATTTT	CASIPGHDSDTQYF
NA	TRBV6-1	TRBJ2-7	NA	TGTGCCAGCAGTGAATCACGCGCCTCCTTCCACGAGCAGTACTTC	CASSESRASFHEQYF
NA	TRBV2	TRBJ2-3	NA	TGTGCCAGCAACTGGAAGGCGGCAGATACGCAGTATTTT	CASNWKAADTQYF
NA	TRBV6-6	TRBJ2-7	once	TGTGCCAGCAGGGGGAGATCCTACGAGCAGTACTTC	CASRGRSYEQYF
NA	TRBV11-2	TRBJ2-7	NA	TGTGCCAGCAGTTCAGGCCGGGGTACCTACGAGCAGTACTTC	CASSSGRGTYEQYF
TRBD1	TRBV15	TRBJ1-5	NA	TGTGCCACCAGCACCCAACAGGGGGCCAGGAGCAATCAGCCCCAGCATTTT	CATSTQQGARSNQPQHF
NA	TRBV4-3	TRBJ2-7	NA	TGCGCCAGCAGCCAAGGGGATCGACGGGAATCCTACGAGCAGTACTTC	CASSQGDRRESYEQYF
TRBD2	TRBV7-9	TRBJ2-3	NA	TGTGCCAGCAGCTTTGGACTAGCGGAGCAGTATTTT	CASSFGLAEQYF
NA	TRBV29-1	TRBJ1-1	few	TGCAGCGCCCAGGGGTTCGACACTGAAGCTTTCTTT	CSAQGFDTEAFF
TRBD1	TRBV4-1	TRBJ1-4	NA	TGCGCCAGCAGCCCGACAGGGGGCTTTGAAAAACTGTTTTTT	CASSPTGGFEKLFF
NA	TRBV12-5	TRBJ2-1	few	TGTGCTAGTGGTTTGTACTACAATGAGCAGTTCTTC	CASGLYYNEQFF
TRBD1	TRBV27	TRBJ1-4	few	TGTGCCAGCAGTTTTTCCCAGGGGGCGGGGGCTGAAAAACTGTTTTTT	CASSFSQGAGAEKLFF
NA	TRBV29-1	TRBJ2-2	NA	TGCAGCGCCCTGACAGGATCGAACACCGGGGAGCTGTTTTTT	CSALTGSNTGELFF
TRBD2	TRBV5-6	TRBJ2-1	NA	TGTGCCAGCAGTACTAGCGGGGAATGGTATGAGCAGTTCTTC	CASSTSGEWYEQFF
NA	TRBV28	TRBJ1-5	NA	TGTGCCAGCAGAGCCGACAGCCCTAATCAGCCCCAGCATTTT	CASRADSPNQPQHF
TRBD2	TRBV7-2	TRBJ2-3	NA	TGTGCCAGCAGCTTAGGACGGGGGGGAGGCACAGATACGCAGTATTTT	CASSLGRGGGTDTQYF
TRBD1	TRBV9	TRBJ2-7	NA	TGTGCCAGCAGCGTAGGGGACAGCAGCTCCTACGAGCAGTACTTC	CASSVGDSSSYEQYF
NA	TRBV5-6	TRBJ1-2	NA	TGTGCCAGCAGTCCTGACGGGTTTGACTATGGCTACACCTTC	CASSPDGFDYGYTF
TRBD1	TRBV19	TRBJ2-7	NA	TGTGCCACCAGGGGGACGAAGCCCTACGAGCAGTACTTC	CATRGTKPYEQYF
TRBD1	TRBV7-8	TRBJ2-7	NA	TGTGCCAGCAGCTTACAAGGAGGGACAGGGGGGCGCGAGCAGTACTTC	CASSLQGGTGGREQYF
NA	TRBV19	TRBJ1-4	NA	TGTGCCAGTAGTATGTGGGCGTCTGCAACTAATGAAAAACTGTTTTTT	CASSMWASATNEKLFF
TRBD1	TRBV6-1	TRBJ1-4	NA	TGTGCCACCCGCGGAGGGACAGGGGGTTCGTGGCTGTTTTTT	CATRGGTGGSWLFF
NA	TRBV13	TRBJ2-2	NA	TGTGCCAGCAGCTTCCAGGAAACCGGGGAGCTGTTTTTT	CASSFQETGELFF
NA	TRBV29-1	TRBJ2-1	few	TGCAGCGTTGCCGCGGACTCCTACAATGAGCAGTTCTTC	CSVAADSYNEQFF
NA	TRBV30	TRBJ1-2	once	TGTGCCTGGATTTATCGTAATGGCTACACCTTC	CAWIYRNGYTF
TRBD2	TRBV19	TRBJ2-2	NA	TGTGCCAGTAGTATCTGGGGGGGTGCTGCGGCCGGGGAGCTGTTTTTT	CASSIWGGAAAGELFF
TRBD1	TRBV11-2	TRBJ1-1	once	TGTGCCAGCAGCTTCGGGGCCATAGGGACAGCTGAAGCTTTCTTT	CASSFGAIGTAEAFF
NA	TRBV7-2	TRBJ1-1	once	TGTGCCAGCAGCTTAGCTGCGAACGGGAACACTGAAGCTTTCTTT	CASSLAANGNTEAFF
NA	TRBV7-2	TRBJ2-7	NA	TGTGCCAGCAGCGTAGGACTCTACTACGAGCAGTACTTC	CASSVGLYYEQYF
NA	TRBV7-2	TRBJ2-7	NA	TGTGCCAGCAGCGCTAGTAGGAGAGGAGGGGAGCAGTACTTC	CASSASRRGGEQYF
TRBD1	TRBV7-9	TRBJ1-6	NA	TGTGCCAGCAGCAGGACAGGGGCACCCAATTCACCCCTCCACTTT	CASSRTGAPNSPLHF
TRBD1	TRBV19	TRBJ1-5	NA	TGTGCCAGTAGTATCGTACAGGGGACCCTTAGCAATCAGCCCCAGCATTTT	CASSIVQGTLSNQPQHF
NA	TRBV19	TRBJ2-2	NA	TGTGCCAGTAGGACTGAAAACACCGGGGAGCTGTTTTTT	CASRTENTGELFF